The T cell receptor beta chain described here comes from a study of shared clonotypes between healthy human individuals. Study-wide results and caveats: Sorted-subset sequencing, rarefaction showed, was incomplete despite large depth.

The CDR3 sequence is 13 residues long. CDR1 KGHSH and CDR2 LQKENI come from the germline V gene. The V gene end was trimmed by 4 bases and the J gene end by 9 bases; junction bases not matched to a gene: 6. Subsets obtained from CD4+ cells comprised CD45RA+ naive and CD45RA-negative memory cells. A single count supports this clone. Its antigen remains unknown. Deep was the level used in running the assay. Clones were read by immunoSEQ multiplex PCR, and TCRdb kept only the in-frame ones, dropping some. The sample has about 1.5 million clones, around 98% seen once. The sample comprised naive CD4+ T cells sorted from blood. As for subset: CD45RA+ positively selected. This chain links TRBV18 with TRBJ1-1, with TRBD1 identical over 9 bases. This receptor was obtained from a man aged 25-45 years in good health. Here the CDR3 DNA reads TGTGCCAGCTCACTTGGGACAGGGTTTCAAGCTTTCTTT. Encoded protein: CASSLGTGFQAFF.